Listed below are T cell receptor beta chains from one sample, sequenced in a study of T-cell reconstitution after alpha-beta-depleted transplantation in children. TCRdb analysed the PCR reads with MiXCR anew, one entry per CDR3 protein. Among about 540,000 distinct CDR3 sequences listed, about 18% were seen once. Here the sequenced sample was PBMCs from the stem cell graft donor, taken from the stem cell graft. The receptor set was obtained from a human donor who donated a stem cell graft to a child with acute lymphoblastic leukemia. Both conserved end residues are part of each CDR3. Each record gives: J gene, clone size, CDR3 length, V gene, D gene, CDR3 DNA, CDR3 protein. D genes are given only for firm matches. Expanded clones get a size class; other rows say once, few or many, or leave the size out.

TRBJ2-5 - 13 TRBV15 - TGTGCCACCAGCCCCTCTCGGGGGGAGACCCAGTACTTC CATSPSRGETQYF
TRBJ2-7 many 18 TRBV4-1 TRBD2 TGCGCCAGCAGCCAGGGTGGGACTAGCGGGAGGGCCGCCTACGAGCAGTACTTC CASSQGGTSGRAAYEQYF
TRBJ2-5 few 13 TRBV28 TRBD1 TGTGCCAGCAGTCGACAGGGTTGGGAGACCCAGTACTTC CASSRQGWETQYF
TRBJ2-7 - 12 TRBV11-3 - TGTGCCAGCAGCGAAAGGGGGGACGAGCAGTACTTC CASSERGDEQYF
TRBJ2-7 - 15 TRBV3-1 - TGTGCCAGCAGCCAAGTGGGAGGCCCTACCTACGAGCAGTACTTC CASSQVGGPTYEQYF
TRBJ2-3 few 15 TRBV5-1 TRBD1 TGCGCCAGCAGCCTTCCAGGGGGCGGCGTGGATACGCAGTATTTT CASSLPGGGVDTQYF
TRBJ2-7 few 12 TRBV29-1 - TGCAGCGTTGAGGGCCCCCTCGCCGAGCAGTACTTC CSVEGPLAEQYF
TRBJ2-1 - 15 TRBV4-1 - TGCGCCAGCAGCCAAGATTGGCCCTTCCACAATGAGCAGTTCTTC CASSQDWPFHNEQFF
TRBJ2-5 - 14 TRBV3-1 - TGTGCCAGCAGCCAACCCCCTCTGGGAGAGACCCAGTACTTC CASSQPPLGETQYF
TRBJ1-2 - 13 TRBV29-1 - TGCAGCGTTGAAGATAGACGAAACTATGGCTACACCTTC CSVEDRRNYGYTF
TRBJ1-6 - 14 TRBV21-1 - TGTGCCAGCAGCAATACAGGGCTCAATTCACCCCTCCACTTT CASSNTGLNSPLHF
TRBJ1-6 few 15 TRBV7-6 TRBD1 TGTGCCAGCAGCTTATCCGGGACAGGGGTTTCACCCCTCCACTTT CASSLSGTGVSPLHF
TRBJ2-5 few 16 TRBV4-1 TRBD1 TGCGCCAGCAGCCGGGGAGGACAGGGTATCCAAGAGACCCAGTACTTC CASSRGGQGIQETQYF
TRBJ1-4 few 15 TRBV14 - TGTGCCAGCAGCCAAGGACGGCGCCGGTGGGAAAAACTGTTTTTT CASSQGRRRWEKLFF
TRBJ2-2 - 16 TRBV20-1 TRBD1 TGCAGTGCTAGGGGCCCGGGACAGGGGGATTTCGGGGAGCTGTTTTTT CSARGPGQGDFGELFF
TRBJ1-1 few 12 TRBV3-1 - TGTGCCAGCAGCCACCCCCGGACTGAAGCTTTCTTT CASSHPRTEAFF
TRBJ2-2 few 14 TRBV6-1 - TGTGCCAGCGGATTAGCGGCGAACACCGGGGAGCTGTTTTTT CASGLAANTGELFF
TRBJ1-1 - 11 TRBV12-3/TRBV12-4 - TGTGCCAGCAGTTTCGGGTGGATAGCTTTCTTT CASSFGWIAFF
TRBJ2-7 - 13 TRBV11-2 - TGTGCCAGCAGCTTAATAGGCCAGTACGAGCAGTACTTC CASSLIGQYEQYF
TRBJ2-2 few 13 TRBV29-1 - TGCAGCGTTGCTCAGGCGAACACCGGGGAGCTGTTTTTT CSVAQANTGELFF
TRBJ2-3 - 14 TRBV5-1 - TGCGCCAGCAAAAAGGAAGAGGTAACAGATACGCAGTATTTT CASKKEEVTDTQYF
TRBJ2-6 - 15 TRBV9 - TGTGCCAGCAGCGTAGTACTCTCTGGGGCCAACGTCCTGACTTTC CASSVVLSGANVLTF
TRBJ1-4 - 17 TRBV5-1 TRBD1 TGCGCCAGCAGCTTGTTAGCGACAGGGGACCTAAGGGAAAAACTGTTTTTT CASSLLATGDLREKLFF
TRBJ1-2 few 14 TRBV29-1 - TGCAGCGTTGAGTTGCTGGCAGTTAACTATGGCTACACCTTC CSVELLAVNYGYTF
TRBJ2-7 many 13 TRBV12-3/TRBV12-4 TRBD1 TGTGCCAGCAGCCCGGGACAGGGCTACGAGCAGTACTTC CASSPGQGYEQYF
TRBJ1-2 - 12 TRBV7-9 - TGTGCCAGCAGCTTTCCGAGTTATGGCTACACCTTC CASSFPSYGYTF
TRBJ1-1 few 15 TRBV7-3 - TGTGCCAGCAGCTTACACCCTTCTGGTACGACTGAAGCTTTCTTT CASSLHPSGTTEAFF
TRBJ2-1 - 16 TRBV20-1 TRBD1 TGCAGGCTAAACCTTGGACAGGGGGCTCTAATCAATGAGCAGTTCTTC CRLNLGQGALINEQFF
TRBJ2-7 - 14 TRBV7-9 TRBD2 TGTGCCAGCAGCTTGGCGGGAGCGGTGCACGAGCAGTACTTC CASSLAGAVHEQYF
TRBJ2-7 - 12 TRBV6-1 TRBD1 TGTGCCAGCGCCACAGGGGTCTACGAGCAGTACTTC CASATGVYEQYF
TRBJ2-5 - 17 TRBV5-1 - TGCGCCAGTACAAGGACAGCCAACGGGGTATTCCAAGAGACCCAGTACTTC CASTRTANGVFQETQYF
TRBJ2-3 few 14 TRBV6-2/TRBV6-3 TRBD2 TGTGCCAGCAGTTACACTAGCGGGAGAGATACGCAGTATTTT CASSYTSGRDTQYF
TRBJ1-2 many 11 TRBV29-1 - TGCAGCGTTCGGACTGCGTATATCTACACCTTC CSVRTAYIYTF
TRBJ2-7 few 14 TRBV3-1 - TGTGCCAGCAGCCAAGGTTTAAGGCCCTACGAGCAGTACTTC CASSQGLRPYEQYF
TRBJ2-7 once 15 TRBV7-2 TRBD2 TGTGCCAGCAGCAATCCCCTGCAGCGGGAGTACGAGCAGTACTTC CASSNPLQREYEQYF
TRBJ2-7 - 15 TRBV7-3 - TGTGCCAGCAGCTTAGGGGGGGGACAGAACTACGAGCAGTACTTC CASSLGGGQNYEQYF
TRBJ2-5 - 17 TRBV9 - TGTGCCAGCAGCGTAGTGCCCTTCGCCCTTTCCAAAGAGACCCAGTACTTC CASSVVPFALSKETQYF
TRBJ1-2 few 15 TRBV14 TRBD1 TGTGCCAGCAGCCCTCCGGGACAGCTGAACTATGGCTACACCTTC CASSPPGQLNYGYTF
TRBJ2-1 few 17 TRBV19 - TGTGCCAGTAGTATAACCCCCACAGGGAGCTCCTACAATGAGCAGTTCTTC CASSITPTGSSYNEQFF
TRBJ2-4 - 18 TRBV5-1 - TGCGCCAGCAGCTTGGCCCCGACAGGCAGTCTAGCCAAAAACATTCAGTACTTC CASSLAPTGSLAKNIQYF
TRBJ1-5 few 13 TRBV29-1 - TGCAGCGTGGCCCCGGGGGGGGGTCAGCCCCAGCATTTT CSVAPGGGQPQHF
TRBJ2-1 - 13 TRBV20-1 - TGCAGTGCTAGAGATGTGCCATACAATGAGCAGTTCTTC CSARDVPYNEQFF
TRBJ2-7 - 14 TRBV9 - TGTGCCAGCCAGGGGCGGGAGACGGGCTACGAGCAGTACTTC CASQGRETGYEQYF
TRBJ2-1 few 15 TRBV7-2 - TGTGCCAGCAGCCCTCTCGGGTACTCCTACAATGAGCAGTTCTTC CASSPLGYSYNEQFF
TRBJ2-7 - 14 TRBV21-1 - TGTGCCACCCCCTCCCGACAGGGGGAACACGAGCAGTACTTC CATPSRQGEHEQYF
TRBJ2-3 many 15 TRBV5-1 TRBD2 TGCGCCAGCAGCTTGGCTACTAGCGGCACAGATACGCAGTATTTT CASSLATSGTDTQYF